This TCR beta chain derives from a study of T-cell memory formation after mild COVID-19. The CDR3 length is 18 residues. The V end was cut by 3 bases, the J end by 1 base, with 20 bases between. This clonotype was observed a handful of times. TCRdb reprocessed the 5' RACE reads with MiXCR, giving one entry per CDR3 protein. The profile shows some 86,000 distinct CDR3 sequences, roughly 23% of them singletons. Material: PBMCs or a T cell subset sorted from them (not recorded which). J is TRBJ2-3 and V is TRBV12-3 or TRBV12-4; either TRBD1 or TRBD2 may supply D (6 bases each). This sequence originates from a man between 18 and 35 years old who had mild COVID-19 (a few samples of this study predate the infection). Cell type and time point are not known. CDR3 in DNA: TGTGCCAGCAGTTTGAGGGGGGATCGACAGCAAGGCACAGATACGCAGTATTTT. This encodes CASSLRGDRQQGTDTQYF.